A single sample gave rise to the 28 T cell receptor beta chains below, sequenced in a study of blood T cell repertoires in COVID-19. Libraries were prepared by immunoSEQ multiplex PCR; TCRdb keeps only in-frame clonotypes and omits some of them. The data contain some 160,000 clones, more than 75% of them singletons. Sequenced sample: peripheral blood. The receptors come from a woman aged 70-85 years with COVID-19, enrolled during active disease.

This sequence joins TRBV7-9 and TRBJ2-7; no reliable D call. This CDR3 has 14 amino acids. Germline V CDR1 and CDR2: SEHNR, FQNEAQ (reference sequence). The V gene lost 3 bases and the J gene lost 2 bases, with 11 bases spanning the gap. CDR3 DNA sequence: TGTGCCAGCAGCTTCGGCGGCGAAACCTACGAGCAGTACTTC. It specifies CASSFGGETYEQYF.

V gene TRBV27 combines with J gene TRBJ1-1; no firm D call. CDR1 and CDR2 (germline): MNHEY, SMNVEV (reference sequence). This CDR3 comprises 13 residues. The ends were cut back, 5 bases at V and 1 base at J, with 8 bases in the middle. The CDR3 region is CASSVAENTEAFF. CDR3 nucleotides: TGTGCCAGCAGTGTAGCAGAGAACACTGAAGCTTTCTTT.

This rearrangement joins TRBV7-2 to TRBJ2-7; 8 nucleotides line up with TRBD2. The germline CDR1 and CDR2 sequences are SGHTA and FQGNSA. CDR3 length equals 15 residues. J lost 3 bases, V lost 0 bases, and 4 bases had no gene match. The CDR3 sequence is CASSLAGLGYYEQYF. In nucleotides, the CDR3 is TGTGCCAGCAGCTTAGCGGGACTAGGTTACTACGAGCAGTACTTC. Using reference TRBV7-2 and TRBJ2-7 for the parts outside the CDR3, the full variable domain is GAGVSQSPSNKVTEKGKDVELRCDPISGHTALYWYRQSLGQGLEFLIYFQGNSAPDKSGLPSDRFSAERTGGSVSTLTIQRTQQEDSAVYLCASSLAGLGYYEQYFGPGTRLTVT.

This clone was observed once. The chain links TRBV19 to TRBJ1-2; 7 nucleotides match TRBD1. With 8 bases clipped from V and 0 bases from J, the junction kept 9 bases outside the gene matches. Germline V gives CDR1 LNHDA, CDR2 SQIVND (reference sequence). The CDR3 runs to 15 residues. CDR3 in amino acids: CASSDRDTANYGYTF. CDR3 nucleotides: TGTGCCAGTTCCGACAGGGACACGGCTAACTATGGCTACACCTTC.

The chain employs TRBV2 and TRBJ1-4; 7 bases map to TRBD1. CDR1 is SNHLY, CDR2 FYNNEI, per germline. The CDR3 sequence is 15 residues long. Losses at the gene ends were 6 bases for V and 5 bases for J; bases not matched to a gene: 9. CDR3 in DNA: TGTGCCAGCAGACAAAGGACAGGACAAAATGAAAAACTGTTTTTT. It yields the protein CASRQRTGQNEKLFF.

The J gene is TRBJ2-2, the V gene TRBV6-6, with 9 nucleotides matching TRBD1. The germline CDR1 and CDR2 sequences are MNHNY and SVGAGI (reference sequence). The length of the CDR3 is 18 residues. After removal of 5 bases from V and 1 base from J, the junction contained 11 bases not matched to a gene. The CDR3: CASSHVFGQGLNTGELFF. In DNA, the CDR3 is TGTGCCAGCAGTCACGTGTTCGGACAGGGGTTGAACACCGGGGAGCTGTTTTTT.

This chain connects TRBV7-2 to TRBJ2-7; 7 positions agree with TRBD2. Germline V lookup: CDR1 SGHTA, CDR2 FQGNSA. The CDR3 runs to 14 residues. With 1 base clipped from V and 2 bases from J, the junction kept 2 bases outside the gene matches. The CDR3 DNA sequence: TGTGCCAGCAGCTTAGGGGCGGGGGCCTACGAGCAGTACTTC. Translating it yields CASSLGAGAYEQYF.

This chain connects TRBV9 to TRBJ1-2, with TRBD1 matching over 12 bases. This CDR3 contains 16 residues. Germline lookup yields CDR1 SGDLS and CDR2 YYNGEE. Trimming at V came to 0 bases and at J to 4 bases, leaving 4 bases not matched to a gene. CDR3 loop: CASSVDPGQGAYGYTF. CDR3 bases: TGTGCCAGCAGCGTAGACCCGGGACAGGGGGCCTATGGCTACACCTTC.

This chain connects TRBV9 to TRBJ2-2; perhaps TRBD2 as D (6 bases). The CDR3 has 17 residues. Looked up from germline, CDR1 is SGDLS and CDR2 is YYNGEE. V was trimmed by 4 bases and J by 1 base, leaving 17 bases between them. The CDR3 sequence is CASSRTGLILNTGELFF. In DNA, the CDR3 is TGTGCCAGCAGCAGGACGGGACTCATTCTGAACACCGGGGAGCTGTTTTTT. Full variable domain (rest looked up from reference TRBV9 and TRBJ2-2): DSGVTQTPKHLITATGQRVTLRCSPRSGDLSVYWYQQSLDQGLQFLIQYYNGEERAKGNILERFSAQQFPDLHSELNLSSLELGDSALYFCASSRTGLILNTGELFFGEGSRLTVL.

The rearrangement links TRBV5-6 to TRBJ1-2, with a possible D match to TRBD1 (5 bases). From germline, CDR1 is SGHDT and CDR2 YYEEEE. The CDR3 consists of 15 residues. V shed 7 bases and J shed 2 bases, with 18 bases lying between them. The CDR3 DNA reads TGTGCCAGCCGCCCCCCCGGACGGGGGAACTATGGCTACACCTTC. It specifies CASRPPGRGNYGYTF.

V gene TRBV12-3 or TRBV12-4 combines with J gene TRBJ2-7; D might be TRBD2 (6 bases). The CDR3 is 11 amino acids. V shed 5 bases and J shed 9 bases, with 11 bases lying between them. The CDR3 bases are TGTGCCAGCAGTGGGGGGAACGGGCAGTACTTC. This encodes CASSGGNGQYF.

The CDR3 nucleotides read TGTGCCAGCACCCTTAGCGGGGGGGGAGATACGCAGTATTTT. It yields the protein CASTLSGGGDTQYF. V and J are TRBV7-9 and TRBJ2-3; 11 nucleotides align to TRBD2. Germline lookup yields CDR1 SEHNR and CDR2 FQNEAQ (reference sequence). This CDR3 has 14 amino acids. Trimming took 7 bases from V and 5 from J; bases not matched to a gene: 5.

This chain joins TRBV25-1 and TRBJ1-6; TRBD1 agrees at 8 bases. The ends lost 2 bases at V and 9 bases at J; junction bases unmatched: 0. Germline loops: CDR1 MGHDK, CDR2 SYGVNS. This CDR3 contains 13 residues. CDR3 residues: CASSETGGSPLHF. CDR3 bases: TGTGCCAGCAGTGAAACAGGGGGTTCACCCCTCCACTTT.

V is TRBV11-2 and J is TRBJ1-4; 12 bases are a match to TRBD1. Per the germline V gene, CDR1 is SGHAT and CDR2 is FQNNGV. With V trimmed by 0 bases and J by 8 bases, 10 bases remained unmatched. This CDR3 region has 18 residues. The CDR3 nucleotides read TGTGCCAGCAGCTTAGATGGGAGGGGGGACAGGGGGCGAGAAAAACTGTTTTTT. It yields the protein CASSLDGRGDRGREKLFF.

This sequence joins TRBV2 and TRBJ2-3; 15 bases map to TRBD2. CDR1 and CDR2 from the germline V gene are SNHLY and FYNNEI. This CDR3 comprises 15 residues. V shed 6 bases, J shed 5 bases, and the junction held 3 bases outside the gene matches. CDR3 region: CASSGLAGGKDTQYF. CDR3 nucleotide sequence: TGTGCCAGCAGCGGACTAGCGGGGGGGAAAGATACGCAGTATTTT.

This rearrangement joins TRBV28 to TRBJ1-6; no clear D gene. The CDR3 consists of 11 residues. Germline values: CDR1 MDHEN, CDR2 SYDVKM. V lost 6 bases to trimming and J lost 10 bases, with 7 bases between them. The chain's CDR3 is CASRRISPLHF. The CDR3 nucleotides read TGTGCCAGCAGGAGGATATCACCCCTCCACTTT.

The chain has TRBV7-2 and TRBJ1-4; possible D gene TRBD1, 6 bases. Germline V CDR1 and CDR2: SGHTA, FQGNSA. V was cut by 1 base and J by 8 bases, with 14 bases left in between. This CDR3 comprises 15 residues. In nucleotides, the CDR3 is TGTGCCAGCAGCTTAGGTCACAGGGATGGGGAAAAACTGTTTTTT. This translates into CASSLGHRDGEKLFF. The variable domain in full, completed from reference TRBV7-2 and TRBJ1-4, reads GAGVSQSPSNKVTEKGKDVELRCDPISGHTALYWYRQSLGQGLEFLIYFQGNSAPDKSGLPSDRFSAERTGGSVSTLTIQRTQQEDSAVYLCASSLGHRDGEKLFFGSGTQLSVL.

As DNA, the CDR3 is TGTGCCAGCAGCTTAGATGCCGCCCGGGGAGATACGCAGTATTTT. Its protein product is CASSLDAARGDTQYF. V is TRBV11-2 and J is TRBJ2-3; D might be TRBD2 (5 bases). V gave up 0 bases and J gave up 5 bases, with 12 bases separating them. This CDR3 region has 15 residues. From germline, CDR1 is SGHAT and CDR2 FQNNGV.

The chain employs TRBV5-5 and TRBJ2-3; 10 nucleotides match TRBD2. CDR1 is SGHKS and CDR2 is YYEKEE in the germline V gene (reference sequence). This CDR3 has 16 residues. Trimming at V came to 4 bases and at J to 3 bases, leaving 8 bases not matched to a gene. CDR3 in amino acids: CASSPLAGARTDTQYF. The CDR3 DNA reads TGTGCCAGCAGCCCGCTAGCGGGGGCTAGGACAGATACGCAGTATTTT.

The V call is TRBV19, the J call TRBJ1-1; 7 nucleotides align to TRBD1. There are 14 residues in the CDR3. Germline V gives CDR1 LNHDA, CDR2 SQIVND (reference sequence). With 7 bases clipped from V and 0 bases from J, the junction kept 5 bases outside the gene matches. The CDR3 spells CASKEGQVNTEAFF. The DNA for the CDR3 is TGTGCCAGTAAAGAAGGACAGGTGAACACTGAAGCTTTCTTT. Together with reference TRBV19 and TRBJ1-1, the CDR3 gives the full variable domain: DGGITQSPKYLFRKEGQNVTLSCEQNLNHDAMYWYRQDPGQGLRLIYYSQIVNDFQKGDIAEGYSVSREKKESFPLTVTSAQKNPTAFYLCASKEGQVNTEAFFGQGTRLTVV.

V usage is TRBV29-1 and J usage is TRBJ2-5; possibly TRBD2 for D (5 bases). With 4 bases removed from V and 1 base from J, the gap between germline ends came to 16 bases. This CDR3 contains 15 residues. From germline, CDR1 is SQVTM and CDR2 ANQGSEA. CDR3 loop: CSVVSSGASQETQYF. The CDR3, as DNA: TGCAGCGTTGTTTCCAGCGGCGCCAGCCAAGAGACCCAGTACTTC.

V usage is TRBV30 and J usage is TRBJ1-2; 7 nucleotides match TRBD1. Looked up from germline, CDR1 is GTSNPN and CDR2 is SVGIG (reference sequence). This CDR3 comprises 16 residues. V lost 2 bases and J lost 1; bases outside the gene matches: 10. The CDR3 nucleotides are TGTGCCTGGAGTCCATCTTGGACAGGACATAACTATGGCTACACCTTC. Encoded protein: CAWSPSWTGHNYGYTF.

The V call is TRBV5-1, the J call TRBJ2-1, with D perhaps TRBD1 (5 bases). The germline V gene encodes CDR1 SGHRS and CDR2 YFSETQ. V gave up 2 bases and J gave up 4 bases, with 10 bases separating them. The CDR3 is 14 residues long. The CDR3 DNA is TGCGCCAGCAGCTTAGGGGAAAATTACAATGAGCAGTTCTTC. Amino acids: CASSLGENYNEQFF.

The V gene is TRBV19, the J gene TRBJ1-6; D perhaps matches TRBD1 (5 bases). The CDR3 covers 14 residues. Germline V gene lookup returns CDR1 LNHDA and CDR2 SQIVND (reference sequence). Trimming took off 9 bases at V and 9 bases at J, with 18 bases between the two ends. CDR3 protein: CASDLGGAGSPLHF. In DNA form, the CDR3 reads TGTGCCAGCGATTTGGGAGGGGCGGGTTCACCCCTCCACTTT.

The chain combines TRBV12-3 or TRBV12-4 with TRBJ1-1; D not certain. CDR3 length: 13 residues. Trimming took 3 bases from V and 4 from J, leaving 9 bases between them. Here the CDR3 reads CASSLRESTEAFF. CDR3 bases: TGTGCCAGCAGTTTGAGGGAGAGCACTGAAGCTTTCTTT.

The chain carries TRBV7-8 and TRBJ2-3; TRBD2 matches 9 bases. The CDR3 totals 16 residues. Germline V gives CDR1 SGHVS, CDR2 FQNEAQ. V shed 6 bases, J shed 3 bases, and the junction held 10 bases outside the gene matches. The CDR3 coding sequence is TGTGCCAGCAGTCCGTCAAGCGGGGGGTTAACAGATACGCAGTATTTT. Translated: CASSPSSGGLTDTQYF. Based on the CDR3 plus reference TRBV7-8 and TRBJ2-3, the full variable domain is GAGVSQSPRYKVAKRGQDVALRCDPISGHVSLFWYQQALGQGPEFLTYFQNEAQLDKSGLPSDRFFAERPEGSVSTLKIQRTQQEDSAVYLCASSPSSGGLTDTQYFGPGTRLTVL.

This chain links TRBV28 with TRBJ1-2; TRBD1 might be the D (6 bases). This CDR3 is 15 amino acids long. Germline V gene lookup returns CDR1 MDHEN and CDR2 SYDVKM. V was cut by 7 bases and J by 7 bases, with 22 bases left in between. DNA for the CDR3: TGTGCCAGCACTATGGGGGTGGGGGCATGGACTGGCTACACCTTC. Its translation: CASTMGVGAWTGYTF.

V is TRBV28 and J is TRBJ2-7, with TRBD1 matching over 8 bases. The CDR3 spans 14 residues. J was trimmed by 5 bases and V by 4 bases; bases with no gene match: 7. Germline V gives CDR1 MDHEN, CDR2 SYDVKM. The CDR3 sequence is CASSWRQGYHEQYF. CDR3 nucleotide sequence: TGTGCCAGCAGTTGGAGACAGGGGTACCACGAGCAGTACTTC.